The 29 T cell receptor beta chains in this list originate from one sample, sequenced in a study of T cells in Graves' hyperthyroidism and ophthalmopathy. The TCR beta CDR3 regions underwent amplification using RNA transcripts as the source. During a first-round RT-PCR of the TCR CDR3, the HTBI primer set was used. Using its own MiXCR run on the multiplex PCR reads, TCRdb lists one record per CDR3 protein. The sample lists hundreds of thousands of distinct CDR3 sequences, roughly a quarter occurring once. Sequenced sample: blood. Receptor source: a woman aged 30 to 39 with Graves' ophthalmopathy.

This clonotype was recorded many times. The chain uses TRBV11-2 and TRBJ1-3; D call uncertain. Germline-derived CDR1 and CDR2 are SGHAT and FQNNGV. Deletions cut 7 bases from V and 0 bases from J, with 19 bases between. This CDR3 has 17 amino acids. CDR3 DNA sequence: TGTGCCAGCATCCTAGAGGACGCGACGAGCTCTGGAAACACCATATATTTT. As protein: CASILEDATSSGNTIYF.

This clonotype was counted many times. The CDR3 DNA is TGTGCCAGCAGTTACGCAGGGCCGGGACAGGGGGCATCCGGGGAGCTGTTTTTT. This gives the protein CASSYAGPGQGASGELFF. J is TRBJ2-2 and V is TRBV6-2 or TRBV6-3; 12 nucleotides agree with TRBD1. V dropped 2 bases and J dropped 6; count of bases not matched to a gene: 10. Germline lookup yields CDR1 MNHEY and CDR2 SVGEGT. The CDR3 is made up of 18 amino acids.

The chain recombines TRBV6-1 with TRBJ2-7, with 8 bases fitting TRBD1. Germline V CDR1 and CDR2: MNHNS, SASEGT. This CDR3 comprises 14 residues. After removal of 6 bases from V and 5 bases from J, the junction contained 9 bases not matched to a gene. CDR3 sequence reads: CASRSRTGFDEQYF. CDR3 sequence (DNA): TGTGCCAGCAGAAGCCGGACAGGGTTCGACGAGCAGTACTTC.

This chain links TRBV20-1 with TRBJ1-5; D remains unclear. Trimming took off 0 bases at V and 7 bases at J, with 13 bases between the two ends. The CDR3 is 14 residues long. From germline, CDR1 is DFQATT and CDR2 SNEGSKA (reference sequence). The DNA of the CDR3 is TGCAGTGCTAGAGATTTGGGGTCCGGGCAGCCCCAGCATTTT. Protein product: CSARDLGSGQPQHF.

This clonotype occurred many times. The rearrangement joins TRBV19 to TRBJ2-7, with a weak D call TRBD1 (6 bases). This CDR3 has 14 amino acids. Trimming pared 10 bases from V and 1 base from J, leaving 17 bases between. Germline V lookup: CDR1 LNHDA, CDR2 SQIVND (reference sequence). This CDR3 is CATAAAGASYEQYF. The CDR3 coding sequence is TGTGCCACCGCGGCGGCAGGGGCGTCCTACGAGCAGTACTTC.

This rearrangement joins TRBV6-1 to TRBJ1-2, with D possibly being TRBD1 (5 bases). The germline CDR1 and CDR2 sequences are MNHNS and SASEGT. V was trimmed by 1 base and J by 3 bases, leaving 6 bases between them. This CDR3 is built from 13 residues. In DNA, the CDR3 is TGTGCCAGCAGTGAAGTAGGGGACTATGGCTACACCTTC. This encodes CASSEVGDYGYTF.

This clonotype was recorded at least ten times. The rearrangement uses TRBV18 and TRBJ2-5, with 7 positions matching TRBD1. CDR3 size: 14 residues. From germline, CDR1 is KGHSH and CDR2 LQKENI. V was clipped by 6 bases and J by 2 bases; unmatched bases: 6. The CDR3 coding sequence is TGTGCCAGCTCCCAACGGACAGGACAAGAGACCCAGTACTTC. Translated, it gives CASSQRTGQETQYF.

Worth noting for this clonotype: It is likely a read error, because the conserved phenylalanine at the end of the CDR3 is missing. J is TRBJ1-5 and V is TRBV6-2 or TRBV6-3; D remains ambiguous. Germline CDR1 is MNHEY and CDR2 is SVGEGT. The length of the CDR3 is 15 residues. The V end lost 2 bases, the J end lost 0 bases, and 8 bases lay between the germline ends. The CDR3 bases are TGTGCCAGCAGTTACGCGGCGGGTAGCAATCAGCCCCAGCATGTT. Residues: CASSYAAGSNQPQHV.

This clonotype has a count of ten or more. The chain carries TRBV28 and TRBJ1-5; D gene ambiguous. With 5 bases removed from V and 5 bases from J, the gap between germline ends came to 13 bases. This CDR3 has 14 residues. The germline gives CDR1 MDHEN, CDR2 SYDVKM. The CDR3 protein is CASSPITDYQPQHF. CDR3 nucleotide sequence: TGTGCCAGCAGTCCTATTACAGATTATCAGCCCCAGCATTTT.

This clonotype was detected ten times or more. The chain is built from TRBV2 and TRBJ1-2; tentative D call: TRBD1 (5 bases). CDR3 length: 13 residues. The germline V and J ends were trimmed by 7 bases and 4 bases, with 13 bases remaining between them. Germline CDR1 and CDR2: SNHLY and FYNNEI. DNA for the CDR3: TGTGCCAGCATCAACCGGGACGTCTATGGCTACACCTTC. Translation: CASINRDVYGYTF.

At least ten counts were recorded for this clonotype. V gene TRBV6-4 combines with J gene TRBJ1-5; 8 nucleotides agree with TRBD1. The germline gives CDR1 MRHNA, CDR2 SNTAGT. CDR3 length: 18 residues. V lost 6 bases, J lost 1 base, and 14 bases stayed unmatched. The CDR3: CASRPRGQGAVSNQPQHF. The CDR3 coding sequence is TGTGCCAGCAGACCTCGAGGGCAGGGGGCGGTAAGCAATCAGCCCCAGCATTTT.

This clonotype was observed at least ten times. The chain is built from TRBV6-5 and TRBJ2-2; D gene unclear. The CDR3 runs to 15 residues. Trimming took 0 bases from V and 6 from J, leaving 11 bases between them. CDR1 is MNHEY and CDR2 is SVGAGI in the germline V gene. The CDR3 nucleotides are TGTGCCAGCAGTTACTCGACACCCCGCGCCGGGGAGCTGTTTTTT. Translation gives CASSYSTPRAGELFF.

This clonotype was observed a handful of times. The chain links TRBV20-1 to TRBJ1-1; D is unresolved. With 5 bases removed from V and 1 base from J, the gap between germline ends came to 14 bases. The length of the CDR3 is 14 residues. Looked up from germline, CDR1 is DFQATT and CDR2 is SNEGSKA (reference sequence). The CDR3 here is CSARRAGSNTEAFF. The CDR3 DNA follows: TGCAGTGCTCGCCGGGCAGGTTCGAACACTGAAGCTTTCTTT.

This clonotype was seen repeatedly, ten times or more. V and J are TRBV12-3 or TRBV12-4 and TRBJ1-2, with D maybe TRBD1 (6 bases). CDR3 length: 13 amino acids. The V end was cut by 6 bases, the J end by 8 bases, with 16 bases between. The DNA of the CDR3 is TGTGCCAGCAGCCCCCTAGACAGGAGCGGCTACACCTTC. This encodes CASSPLDRSGYTF.

The V gene is TRBV6-5, the J gene TRBJ1-2; no firm D call. CDR1 MNHEY and CDR2 SVGAGI come from the germline V gene. The CDR3 has 15 residues. V was trimmed by 0 bases and J by 2 bases, leaving 10 bases between them. CDR3 amino acids: CASSYSAQLNYGYTF. The CDR3 coding sequence is TGTGCCAGCAGTTACTCTGCTCAGTTGAACTATGGCTACACCTTC.

This clonotype came up many times. The chain uses TRBV12-3 or TRBV12-4 and TRBJ1-2; no firm D call. This CDR3 has 11 residues. V shed 6 bases and J shed 7 bases, with 9 bases lying between them. CDR3 amino acids: CASSPGSGYTF. The CDR3 DNA reads as TGTGCCAGCAGCCCCGGATCTGGCTACACCTTC.

This rearrangement joins TRBV19 to TRBJ1-2, with D possibly being TRBD1 (6 bases). The CDR3 is 15 residues long. CDR1 and CDR2 from the germline V gene are LNHDA and SQIVND (reference sequence). V was shortened by 7 bases and J by 2 bases, with 17 bases between the two germline ends. CDR3 DNA sequence: TGTGCCAGTATCCGAGGGGGGGATTTCAACTATGGCTACACCTTC. It is translated as CASIRGGDFNYGYTF. The full variable domain, completed using reference TRBV19 and TRBJ1-2, is DGGITQSPKYLFRKEGQNVTLSCEQNLNHDAMYWYRQDPGQGLRLIYYSQIVNDFQKGDIAEGYSVSREKKESFPLTVTSAQKNPTAFYLCASIRGGDFNYGYTFGSGTRLTVV.

This clonotype was seen repeatedly, ten times or more. The chain uses TRBV6-1 and TRBJ2-6; the match to TRBD2 covers 8 bases. Germline values: CDR1 MNHNS, CDR2 SASEGT. J was trimmed by 0 bases and V by 2 bases; bases with no gene match: 0. CDR3 length equals 16 residues. CDR3 DNA: TGTGCCAGCAGTGAACTAGCGGGCTCTGGGGCCAACGTCCTGACTTTC. This gives the protein CASSELAGSGANVLTF.

This clonotype was counted ten times or more. CDR3 residues: CASSDEWDRGSYGYTF. CDR3 sequence (DNA): TGTGCCAGCAGTGATGAGTGGGACAGGGGATCCTATGGCTACACCTTC. The genes are TRBV2 and TRBJ1-2, with 10 positions matching TRBD1. Germline assignment: CDR1 SNHLY and CDR2 FYNNEI. This CDR3 region has 16 residues. With V trimmed by 3 bases and J by 4 bases, 8 bases remained unmatched.

The rearrangement uses TRBV10-3 and TRBJ1-3; D remains ambiguous. The CDR3 has 15 amino acids. V lost 4 bases to trimming and J lost 5 bases, with 15 bases between them. CDR1 is ENHRY, CDR2 SYGVKD, per germline. CDR3 in amino acids: CAISVSQTDRNTIYF. The DNA for the CDR3 is TGTGCCATCAGTGTTAGTCAGACCGATCGAAACACCATATATTTT.

This clonotype was counted only a few times. The rearrangement joins TRBV5-1 to TRBJ2-5, with D perhaps TRBD2 (6 bases). There are 14 residues in the CDR3. The germline CDR1 and CDR2 sequences are SGHRS and YFSETQ. Trimming removed 4 bases from V and 4 bases from J, with 14 bases in between. In nucleotides, the CDR3 is TGCGCCAGCAGCCCCCCCGCGGGGCCAGAGACCCAGTACTTC. It encodes CASSPPAGPETQYF.

This clonotype was observed at least ten times. The genes are TRBV15 and TRBJ1-2; no clear D gene. V dropped 1 base and J dropped 1 base, with 4 bases sitting between them. This CDR3 spans 13 amino acids. Germline V lookup: CDR1 LNHNV, CDR2 YYDKDF (reference sequence). The CDR3 nucleotides read TGTGCCACCAGCAGAGGAGTTAACTATGGCTACACCTTC. Residues: CATSRGVNYGYTF.

In this sample, this clonotype turned up a few times. This may stem from a read error, because a much larger clone lies one nucleotide away. J is TRBJ2-4 and V is TRBV6-1; weak D call: TRBD2 (6 bases). Germline lookup yields CDR1 MNHNS and CDR2 SASEGT. The ends were cut back, 4 bases at V and 1 base at J, with 14 bases in the middle. This CDR3 comprises 16 residues. This CDR3 reads CASSGLYRGAKNIQYF. DNA for the CDR3: TGTGCCAGCAGTGGATTGTACCGGGGGGCCAAAAACATTCAGTACTTC.

This clonotype has just a few counts. This sequence joins TRBV30 and TRBJ2-3, with D possibly TRBD2 on 6 matching bases. Germline values: CDR1 GTSNPN, CDR2 SVGIG (reference sequence). The CDR3 is made up of 12 amino acids. Trimming took 8 bases from V and 1 from J, leaving 10 bases between them. In nucleotides, the CDR3 is TGTGCCCGGGGGTGGGGCACAGATACGCAGTATTTT. Translating gives CARGWGTDTQYF.

This clonotype was found many times. The V call is TRBV28, the J call TRBJ1-1; D is unresolved. The ends were cut back, 2 bases at V and 1 base at J, with 14 bases in the middle. The CDR3 is 16 amino acids. Germline-derived CDR1 and CDR2 are MDHEN and SYDVKM. CDR3 bases: TGTGCCAGCAGTTTAAGATGGCGAGACGAGAACACTGAAGCTTTCTTT. It specifies CASSLRWRDENTEAFF.

The chain has TRBV10-1 and TRBJ1-1, with D perhaps matching TRBD1 (5 bases). V lost 4 bases and J 7 bases, leaving 13 bases between the germline ends. This CDR3 comprises 13 residues. Germline CDR1 reads WNHNN; CDR2 reads SYGVQD (reference sequence). This chain's CDR3 is CASSGREVHEAFF. For the CDR3, the DNA is TGCGCCAGCAGTGGCAGGGAGGTCCATGAAGCTTTCTTT.

This clonotype was found once. A much larger clone lies a single base off, so this may be a read error. This rearrangement joins TRBV15 to TRBJ2-7; tentative D call: TRBD2 (6 bases). This CDR3 contains 13 residues. V was clipped by 0 bases and J by 6 bases, with 9 bases between them. Germline CDR1 LNHNV, CDR2 YYDKDF (reference sequence). CDR3 residues: CATSRDRRGEQYF. CDR3 DNA sequence: TGTGCCACCAGCAGAGATCGGCGGGGCGAGCAGTACTTC.

Many counts were recorded for this clonotype. V gene TRBV6-2 or TRBV6-3 combines with J gene TRBJ1-2, with a tentative D call TRBD1 (5 bases). The CDR3 covers 18 residues. Trimming pared 3 bases from V and 4 bases from J, leaving 24 bases between. Germline-derived CDR1 and CDR2 are MNHEY and SVGEGT. CDR3 DNA: TGTGCCAGCAGTTATGGGGCCGGAGATGGGCGGTCGATCTATGGCTACACCTTC. It codes for CASSYGAGDGRSIYGYTF.

The table lists this clonotype with many counts. The rearrangement links TRBV6-1 to TRBJ1-5; D call uncertain. V lost 0 bases and J lost 2, with 14 bases in between. The CDR3 is made up of 17 amino acids. Germline CDR1 MNHNS, CDR2 SASEGT. CDR3 sequence (DNA): TGTGCCAGCAGTGAAGCGCTTAACCGCGGCGGCAATCAGCCCCAGCATTTT. Residues: CASSEALNRGGNQPQHF.